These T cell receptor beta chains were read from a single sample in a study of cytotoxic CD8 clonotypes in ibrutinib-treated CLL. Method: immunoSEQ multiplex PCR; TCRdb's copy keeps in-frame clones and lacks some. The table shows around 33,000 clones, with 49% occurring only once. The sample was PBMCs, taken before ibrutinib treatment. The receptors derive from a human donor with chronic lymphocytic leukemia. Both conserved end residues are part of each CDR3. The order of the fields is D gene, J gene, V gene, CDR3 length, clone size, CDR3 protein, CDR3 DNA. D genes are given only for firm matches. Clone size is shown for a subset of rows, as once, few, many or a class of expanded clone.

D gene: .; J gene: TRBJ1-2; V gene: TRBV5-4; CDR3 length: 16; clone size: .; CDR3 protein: CASSKPGRGEDYGYTF; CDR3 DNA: TGTGCCAGCAGCAAACCGGGCAGGGGCGAGGACTATGGCTACACCTTC
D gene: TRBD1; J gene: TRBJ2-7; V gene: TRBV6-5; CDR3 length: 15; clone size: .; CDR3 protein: CASSLQGARSYEQYF; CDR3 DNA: TGTGCCAGCAGCCTCCAGGGGGCCAGGTCCTACGAGCAGTACTTC
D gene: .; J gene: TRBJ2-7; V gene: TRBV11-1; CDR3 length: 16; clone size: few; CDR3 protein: CASSHLVPEAFYEQYF; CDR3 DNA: TGTGCCAGCAGCCATCTGGTACCAGAAGCTTTCTACGAGCAGTACTTC
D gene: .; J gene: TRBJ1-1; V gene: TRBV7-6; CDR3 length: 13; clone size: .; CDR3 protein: CASSQEAGRPAFF; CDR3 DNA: TGTGCCAGCAGCCAGGAGGCTGGGCGGCCAGCTTTCTTT
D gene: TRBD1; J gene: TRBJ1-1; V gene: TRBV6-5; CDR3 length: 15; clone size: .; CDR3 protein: CASTLDRGLDTEAFF; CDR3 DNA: TGTGCCAGCACCCTGGACAGGGGGCTTGACACTGAAGCTTTCTTT
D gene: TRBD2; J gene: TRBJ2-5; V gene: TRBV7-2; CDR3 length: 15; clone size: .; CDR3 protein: CASSYRTSGGETQYF; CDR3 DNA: TGTGCCAGCAGCTACCGGACTAGCGGGGGCGAGACCCAGTACTTC
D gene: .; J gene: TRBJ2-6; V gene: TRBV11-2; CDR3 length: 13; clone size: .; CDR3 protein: CASSLAAANVLTF; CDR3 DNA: TGTGCCAGCAGCTTAGCGGCAGCCAACGTCCTGACTTTC
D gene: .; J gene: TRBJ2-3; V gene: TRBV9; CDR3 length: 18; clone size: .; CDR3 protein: CASSGGLGDIMGTDTQYF; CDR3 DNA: TGTGCCAGCAGCGGGGGATTAGGAGATATCATGGGCACAGATACGCAGTATTTT
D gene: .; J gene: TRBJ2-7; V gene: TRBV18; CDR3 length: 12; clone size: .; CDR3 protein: CASATSSYEQYF; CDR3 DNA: TGTGCCAGCGCGACTAGCTCCTACGAGCAGTACTTC
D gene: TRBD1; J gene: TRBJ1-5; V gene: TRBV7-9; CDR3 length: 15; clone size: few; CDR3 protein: CASSRMDRVNQPQHF; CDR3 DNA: TGTGCCAGCAGCCGAATGGACAGGGTCAATCAGCCCCAGCATTTT
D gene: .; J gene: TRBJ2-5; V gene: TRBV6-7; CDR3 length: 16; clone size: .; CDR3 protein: CASSYSVRLVGETQYF; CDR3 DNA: TGTGCCAGCAGTTACTCGGTCCGACTAGTAGGAGAGACCCAGTACTTC
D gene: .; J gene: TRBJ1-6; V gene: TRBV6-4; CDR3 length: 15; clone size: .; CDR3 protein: CASSRGAGADSPLHF; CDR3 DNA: TGTGCCAGCAGTAGAGGGGCAGGGGCTGATTCACCCCTCCACTTT
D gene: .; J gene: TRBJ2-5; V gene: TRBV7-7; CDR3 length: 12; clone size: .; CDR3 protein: CASSPRGETQYF; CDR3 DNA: TGTGCTAGCAGCCCGAGGGGGGAGACCCAGTACTTC
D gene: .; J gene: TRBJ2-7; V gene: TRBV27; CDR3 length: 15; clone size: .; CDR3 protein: CASSFFVGSSYEQYF; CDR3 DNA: TGTGCCAGCAGTTTCTTCGTCGGGTCCTCCTACGAGCAGTACTTC
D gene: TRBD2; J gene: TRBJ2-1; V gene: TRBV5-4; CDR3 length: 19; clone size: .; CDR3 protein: CASSPAGATSGGAYNEQFF; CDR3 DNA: TGTGCCAGCAGCCCGGCGGGGGCGACTAGCGGGGGTGCCTACAATGAGCAGTTCTTC
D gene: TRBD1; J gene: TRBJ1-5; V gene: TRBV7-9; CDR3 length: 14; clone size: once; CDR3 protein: CASSSGTGNQPQHF; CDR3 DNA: TGTGCCAGCAGCTCAGGGACAGGGAATCAGCCCCAGCATTTT